This T cell receptor beta chain was captured by sequencing in a study of blood T cells in healthy people across ages. Looked up from germline, CDR1 is SGHTA and CDR2 is FQGNSA. The CDR3 has 15 amino acids. Next came a second PCR, run for about 7 to 12 cycles, which used a sample-barcoded 5' primer along with a J-beta primer mix. Researchers report that a template-switch adaptor with 12 random nucleotides tagged each cDNA molecule. TCRdb re-analysed the 5' RACE reads in MiXCR, keeping a single row per CDR3 protein. This table holds over a million distinct CDR3 sequences, 25% found once. This clonotype was seen a few times. These data were likewise used in another study, on T cells of mothers and their children. That study adds: Researchers put all of the extracted RNA into cDNA synthesis, using roughly 1.5 ug per 15 ul. Related mother-child pairs showed slightly, non-significantly higher overlap than unrelated pairs.

The specimen sequenced was blood. The source is a girl aged 2 to 9 in good health. The chain links TRBV7-2 to TRBJ2-5; no reliable D call. The J call may be faulty, since TRBJ2-7 better matches the DNA end. The CDR3 reads CASSFVARDSREQYF. CDR3 bases: TGTGCCAGCAGCTTTGTAGCAAGGGATTCTCGCGAGCAGTACTTC.